This entry is about one T cell receptor beta chain. The data belong to a study of shared clonotypes between healthy human individuals. Measured with immunoSEQ multiplex PCR; TCRdb has only the in-frame clones, and not every one. This table holds roughly 2,500,000 clones, 93% found once. The sequencing sample was made of naive CD4+ T cells from PBMCs. Subset denoted: CD45RA+ positively selected. The origin of this receptor is a man aged 18-30 years in good health. Some clones in this sample may be carry-over from other donors' samples.

The DNA for the CDR3 is TGTGCCAGCTCACCAGAACCAGCAGCCTACGAGCAGTACTTC. This encodes CASSPEPAAYEQYF. The V gene is TRBV18, the J gene TRBJ2-7; no firm D call. The CDR3 is 14 residues long. CDR1 and CDR2 from the germline V gene are KGHSH and LQKENI. V was clipped by 2 bases and J by 2 bases, with 10 bases between them.